This is a list of T cell receptor beta chains from one sample in a study of T-cell reconstitution after alpha-beta-depleted transplantation in children. TCRdb used MiXCR to reprocess the PCR reads, holding one entry per CDR3 protein. The table lists around 960,000 distinct CDR3 sequences, roughly 29% of them singletons. Sequenced material: PBMCs, mostly from graft donor cells, taken 360 days after TCRalphabeta/CD19-depleted stem cell transplant. The receptors derive from a boy in the first two years of life who had a stem cell transplant for SCID, so the T cells may come from the graft donor. Each CDR3 is given with its conserved first and last residue. D genes are given only for firm matches. The size entry is marked missing in some rows and otherwise reads once, few, many or a size class.

d_call	j_call	v_call	clone_size	cdr3_aa	cdr3_nt
.	TRBJ1-3	TRBV7-2	.	CASSLDSYGNTIYF	TGTGCCAGCAGCTTAGACAGTTATGGAAACACCATATATTTT
.	TRBJ1-5	TRBV20-1	few	CSAPGVGSINQPQHF	TGCAGTGCCCCTGGGGTCGGCAGCATCAATCAGCCCCAGCATTTT
.	TRBJ2-3	TRBV4-2	.	CASSQVKLSDTQYF	TGTGCCAGCAGCCAAGTAAAGTTATCAGATACGCAGTATTTT
TRBD1	TRBJ2-1	TRBV2	.	CASRAGQGSYNEQFF	TGTGCCAGCAGGGCCGGACAGGGCTCCTACAATGAGCAGTTCTTC
.	TRBJ1-1	TRBV3-1	.	CASSHYNTNTEAFF	TGTGCCAGCAGCCACTACAACACTAACACTGAAGCTTTCTTT
.	TRBJ2-7	TRBV5-6	few	CASSLGGFDEQYF	TGTGCCAGCAGCTTGGGAGGTTTCGACGAGCAGTACTTC
.	TRBJ1-2	TRBV12-3/TRBV12-4	.	CASSFSGNYGYTF	TGTGCCAGCAGTTTCTCGGGGAACTATGGCTACACCTTC
TRBD2	TRBJ2-3	TRBV20-1	.	CSAVTSGYIADTQYF	TGCAGTGCAGTGACTAGCGGGTATATTGCAGATACGCAGTATTTT
TRBD1	TRBJ1-5	TRBV12-3/TRBV12-4	few	CASRQGGQPQHF	TGTGCCAGTCGACAGGGTGGGCAGCCCCAGCATTTT
.	TRBJ1-4	TRBV5-1	many	CASSSAYSATNEKLFF	TGCGCCAGCAGCTCAGCGTACAGTGCAACTAATGAAAAACTGTTTTTT
.	TRBJ2-2	TRBV6-2/TRBV6-3	.	CASSHTDTGELFF	TGTGCCAGCAGTCACACAGACACCGGGGAGCTGTTTTTT
TRBD1	TRBJ2-7	TRBV12-3/TRBV12-4	few	CASSGSGTGKSNAYEQYF	TGTGCCAGCAGTGGCTCCGGGACAGGGAAAAGCAACGCCTACGAGCAGTACTTC
.	TRBJ2-2	TRBV19	.	CASSMLHPSTGELFF	TGTGCCAGTAGTATGCTCCACCCCAGCACCGGGGAGCTGTTTTTT
.	TRBJ2-7	TRBV11-2	.	CASSRATSYEQYF	TGTGCCAGCAGCCGGGCCACCTCCTACGAGCAGTACTTC
.	TRBJ1-5	TRBV12-3/TRBV12-4	.	CASSFPPSNQPQHF	TGTGCCAGCAGTTTTCCGCCCAGTAATCAGCCCCAGCATTTT
.	TRBJ2-3	TRBV28	.	CASSLLSPSFGDTQYF	TGTGCCAGCAGTTTACTCTCCCCCTCCTTTGGGGATACGCAGTATTTT
.	TRBJ1-4	TRBV4-1	few	CASSPERANEKLFF	TGCGCCAGCAGCCCGGAAAGAGCTAATGAAAAACTGTTTTTT
.	TRBJ2-1	TRBV9	few	CASSVVGDGYNEQFF	TGTGCCAGCAGCGTAGTTGGGGACGGTTACAATGAGCAGTTCTTC
.	TRBJ2-1	TRBV28	.	CASSLFERSFLSGEQFF	TGTGCCAGCAGTTTATTTGAGAGGAGCTTTCTGTCGGGCGAGCAGTTCTTC
.	TRBJ2-5	TRBV10-2	few	CASTELGGGETQYF	TGCGCCAGCACCGAGTTGGGGGGCGGAGAGACCCAGTACTTC
TRBD2	TRBJ2-4	TRBV11-2	.	CASSLFGLGTSGGAGNIQYF	TGTGCCAGCAGCTTATTTGGCCTTGGGACTAGCGGGGGGGCGGGGAACATTCAGTACTTC
TRBD1	TRBJ2-3	TRBV29-1	few	CSVSRDRVTDTQYF	TGCAGCGTTAGCCGGGACAGGGTAACAGATACGCAGTATTTT
.	TRBJ1-6	TRBV6-5	.	CASSYLSGRDNSPLHF	TGTGCCAGCAGTTATTTGTCGGGAAGGGACAATTCACCCCTCCACTTT
TRBD1	TRBJ1-2	TRBV5-4	.	CASSLGPDREGIYGYTF	TGTGCCAGCAGCTTGGGCCCGGACAGGGAAGGAATCTATGGCTACACCTTC
.	TRBJ1-1	TRBV12-3/TRBV12-4	.	CASTPGGGGAEAFF	TGTGCCAGCACCCCAGGCGGTGGGGGGGCTGAAGCTTTCTTT
.	TRBJ2-2	TRBV10-3	few	CAIRNNFGELFF	TGTGCCATCAGGAATAACTTCGGGGAGCTGTTTTTT
.	TRBJ1-5	TRBV7-8	few	CASSLETINSNQPQHF	TGTGCCAGCAGCCTTGAGACAATCAATAGCAATCAGCCCCAGCATTTT
.	TRBJ1-1	TRBV4-1	once	CASSPQLGSLTEAFF	TGCGCCAGCAGCCCTCAACTCGGCAGTCTAACTGAAGCTTTCTTT
TRBD2	TRBJ2-2	TRBV7-4	.	CASSFQLIAGETGELFF	TGTGCCAGCAGCTTCCAGTTAATAGCGGGGGAGACCGGGGAGCTGTTTTTT
.	TRBJ2-7	TRBV11-2	few	CASSPTGRSSYEQYF	TGTGCCAGCAGCCCAACAGGGAGGAGCTCCTACGAGCAGTACTTC
TRBD1	TRBJ1-6	TRBV4-3	few	CASSPSRTGDSPLHF	TGCGCCAGCAGCCCGAGCAGGACAGGCGATTCACCCCTCCACTTT
.	TRBJ1-1	TRBV5-1	many	CASSPGIIGMLNTEAFF	TGCGCCAGCAGCCCCGGTATAATCGGTATGTTGAACACTGAAGCTTTCTTT
.	TRBJ2-7	TRBV2	.	CASREWGQRRYF	TGTGCCAGCAGGGAGTGGGGGCAAAGGCGGTACTTC
TRBD2	TRBJ2-5	TRBV12-3/TRBV12-4	.	CASSASGEYQETQYF	TGTGCCAGCAGCGCTAGCGGCGAGTACCAAGAGACCCAGTACTTC